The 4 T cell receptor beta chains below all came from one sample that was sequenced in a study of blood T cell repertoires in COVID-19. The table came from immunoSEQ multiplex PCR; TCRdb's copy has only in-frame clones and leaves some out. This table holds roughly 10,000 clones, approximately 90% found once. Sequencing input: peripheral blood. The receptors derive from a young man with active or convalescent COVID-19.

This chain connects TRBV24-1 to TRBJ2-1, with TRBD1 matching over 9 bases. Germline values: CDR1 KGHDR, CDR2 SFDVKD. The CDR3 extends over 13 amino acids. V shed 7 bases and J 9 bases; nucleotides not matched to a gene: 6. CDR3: CATRSGQGVEQFF. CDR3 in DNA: TGTGCCACCAGATCGGGACAGGGCGTTGAGCAGTTCTTC.

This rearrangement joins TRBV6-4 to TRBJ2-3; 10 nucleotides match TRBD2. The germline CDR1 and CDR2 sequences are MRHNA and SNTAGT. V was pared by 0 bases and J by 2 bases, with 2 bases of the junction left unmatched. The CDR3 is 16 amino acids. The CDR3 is CASSDSSGGATDTQYF. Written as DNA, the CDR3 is TGTGCCAGCAGTGACTCGAGCGGGGGGGCCACAGATACGCAGTATTTT.

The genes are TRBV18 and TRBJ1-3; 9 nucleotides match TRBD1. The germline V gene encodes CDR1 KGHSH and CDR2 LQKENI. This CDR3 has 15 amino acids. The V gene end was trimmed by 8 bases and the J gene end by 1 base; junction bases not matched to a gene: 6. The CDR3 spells CASAPGTGSGNTIYF. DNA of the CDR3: TGTGCCAGCGCTCCCGGGACAGGGTCTGGAAACACCATATATTTT.

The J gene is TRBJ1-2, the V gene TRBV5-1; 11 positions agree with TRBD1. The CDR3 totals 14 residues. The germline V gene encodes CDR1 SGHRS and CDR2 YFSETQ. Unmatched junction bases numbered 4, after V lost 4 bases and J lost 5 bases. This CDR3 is CASSTGTGGYGYTF. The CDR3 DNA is TGCGCCAGCAGCACGGGGACAGGGGGATATGGCTACACCTTC.